This TCR beta chain was obtained from a study of blood T cell repertoires in COVID-19. Turning to the study itself: Sites across the United States, Italy and Spain contributed samples from acute and convalescent COVID-19. T cells, B-cell-depleted T cells, or PBMCs provided the cDNA or gDNA that served as material.

Some clones are missing from TCRdb's copy, which holds only in-frame ones; the method was immunoSEQ multiplex PCR. The sample includes about 55,000 clones, roughly 87% seen only once; the top ten take roughly 3.6%. Seattle's cohort entered during active infection and was followed longitudinally. The length of the CDR3 is 16 residues. Looked up from germline, CDR1 is MNHNS and CDR2 is SASEGT. The ends were cut back, 2 bases at V and 0 bases at J, with 10 bases in the middle. The V gene is TRBV6-1, the J gene TRBJ2-2; D may be TRBD1 (5 bases). Sequencing used peripheral blood. The clonotype originates from a man aged 40-55 years with COVID-19, enrolled during active disease. The CDR3 sequence is CASSESARANTGELFF. CDR3 nucleotides: TGTGCCAGCAGTGAATCTGCCAGGGCGAACACCGGGGAGCTGTTTTTT.